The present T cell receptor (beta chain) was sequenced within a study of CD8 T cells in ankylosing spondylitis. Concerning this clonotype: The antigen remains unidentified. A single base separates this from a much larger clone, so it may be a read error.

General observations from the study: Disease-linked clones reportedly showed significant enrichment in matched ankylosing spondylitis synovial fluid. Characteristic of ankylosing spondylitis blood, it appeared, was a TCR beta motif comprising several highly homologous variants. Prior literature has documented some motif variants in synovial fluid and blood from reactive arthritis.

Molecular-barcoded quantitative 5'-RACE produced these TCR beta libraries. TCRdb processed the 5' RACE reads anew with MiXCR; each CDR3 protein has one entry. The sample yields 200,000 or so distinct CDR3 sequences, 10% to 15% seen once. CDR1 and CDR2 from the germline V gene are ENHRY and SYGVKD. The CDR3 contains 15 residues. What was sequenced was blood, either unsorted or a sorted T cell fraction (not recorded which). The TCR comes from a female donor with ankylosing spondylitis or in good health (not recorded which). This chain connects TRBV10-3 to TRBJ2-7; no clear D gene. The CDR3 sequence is CTIKDGRTPEYEQYF. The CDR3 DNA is TGTACCATCAAAGACGGTCGAACCCCTGAGTACGAGCAGTACTTC.